These 16 T cell receptor beta chains share one sample of origin, sequenced in a study of T cell changes during pregnancy in multiple sclerosis (dated by TCRdb to between 2017 and 2020). The protocol used for the library was the immunoSEQ multiplex PCR assay. Imported from immuneACCESS, the table was reduced by TCRdb to in-frame sequences with V and J called. These copies leave out some clones; in studies compared against another copy, an unresolved V gene accounts for under half, and the cause of the remainder is not known. This sample gives more than 60,000 clones in total; around 90% of them show up just once. The ten largest clones add up to 0.8% to 1% of the sample. Material: peripheral blood, obtained before pregnancy. The receptors shown here come from a female donor with multiple sclerosis, enrolled in a pregnancy study.

V and J are TRBV9 and TRBJ2-7, with 9 positions matching TRBD1. V trimming: 0 bases; J trimming: 4 bases; junction bases outside the gene matches: 2. CDR1 and CDR2 (germline): SGDLS, YYNGEE. This CDR3 contains 14 residues. This CDR3 is CASSVGGQGYEQYF. CDR3 coding DNA: TGTGCCAGCAGCGTAGGGGGACAGGGTTACGAGCAGTACTTC.

This clone has a single count. The chain has TRBV7-9 and TRBJ2-3, with TRBD1 identical over 9 bases. V was clipped by 8 bases and J by 2 bases; unmatched bases: 11. The CDR3 extends over 16 amino acids. Germline V gives CDR1 SEHNR, CDR2 FQNEAQ (reference sequence). The CDR3 sequence: CASVRPGTGPTDTQYF. The CDR3 DNA follows: TGTGCCAGCGTACGCCCCGGGACAGGGCCCACAGATACGCAGTATTTT.

This chain's CDR3 is CASSLRGEETQYF. Here the CDR3 DNA reads TGTGCCAGCTCCCTTAGAGGTGAAGAGACCCAGTACTTC. The V gene is TRBV11-3, the J gene TRBJ2-5, with no clear D. The ends were cut back, 8 bases at V and 3 bases at J, with 13 bases in the middle. The CDR3 is 13 residues long. Per the germline V gene, CDR1 is SGHNT and CDR2 is YENEEA.

This clone was found a few times. CDR3 in amino acids: CASSQHRGGGAYGYTF. In DNA form, the CDR3 reads TGTGCCAGCAGCCAACATCGAGGTGGGGGGGCCTATGGCTACACCTTC. The J gene is TRBJ1-2, the V gene TRBV4-2, with D possibly matching TRBD1 (6 bases). Trimming cost V 2 bases and J 4 bases, with 17 bases left between them. The CDR3 length is 16 residues. Germline loops: CDR1 LGHNA, CDR2 YNFKEQ.

Here the CDR3 DNA reads TGCGCCAGGGGACAGGGGTGTACCACTGAAGCTTTCTTT. It specifies CARGQGCTTEAFF. The rearrangement uses TRBV10-1 and TRBJ1-1; 10 bases match TRBD1. Trimming cost V 9 bases and J 4 bases; bases outside gene matches: 5. The CDR3 sequence is 13 residues long. Germline V gene sequence: CDR1 WNHNN, CDR2 SYGVQD (reference sequence).

The chain joins TRBV7-9 to TRBJ1-1, with D unclear. In germline, CDR1 is SEHNR, CDR2 FQNEAQ (reference sequence). The CDR3 is 14 amino acids. V gave up 1 base and J gave up 1 base, with 7 bases separating them. The CDR3 is CASSLVLENTEAFF. CDR3 DNA sequence: TGTGCCAGCAGCTTAGTTTTAGAGAACACTGAAGCTTTCTTT.

The chain recombines TRBV19 with TRBJ2-1; TRBD1 matches at 7 bases. This CDR3 spans 15 amino acids. Per the germline V gene, CDR1 is LNHDA and CDR2 is SQIVND (reference sequence). The junction had 11 bases not matched to a gene; V was cut back by 8 bases and J by 4 bases. The CDR3 DNA reads as TGTGCCAGTCACCCCTCGGGACAGTTATACAATGAGCAGTTCTTC. Its translation: CASHPSGQLYNEQFF.

The genes are TRBV13 and TRBJ1-1; D not resolved. Deletions cut 4 bases from V and 0 bases from J, with 6 bases between. The germline V gene encodes CDR1 PRHDT and CDR2 FYEKMQ (reference sequence). CDR3 length equals 13 residues. CDR3 coding DNA: TGTGCCAGCAGCTCCTCCCTGAACACTGAAGCTTTCTTT. Protein: CASSSSLNTEAFF.

CDR3 amino acids: CASSKIRGAARTQYF. In nucleotides, the CDR3 is TGTGCCAGCAGCAAAATCAGGGGCGCCGCTCGGACCCAGTACTTC. The chain couples TRBV7-3 to TRBJ2-5; tentatively, D is TRBD1 (6 bases). Germline V gene data show CDR1 as SGHTA and CDR2 as FQGTGA. The length of the CDR3 is 15 residues. V was trimmed by 5 bases and J by 7 bases, leaving 20 bases between them.

This clone was seen more than once but under ten times. The chain combines TRBV5-6 with TRBJ2-7, with a possible D match to TRBD1 (6 bases). The ends were cut back, 4 bases at V and 6 bases at J, with 8 bases in the middle. CDR1 and CDR2 from the germline V gene are SGHDT and YYEEEE. The CDR3 totals 11 residues. The CDR3 here is CASSQQGEQYF. DNA of the CDR3: TGTGCCAGCAGCCAACAGGGCGAGCAGTACTTC.

The chain links TRBV29-1 to TRBJ1-4, with 10 bases identical to TRBD1. V dropped 5 bases and J dropped 7; count of bases not matched to a gene: 13. Germline CDR1 SQVTM, CDR2 ANQGSEA. The CDR3 runs 16 residues. This CDR3 reads CSVNDRGLLHGEKLFF. The DNA of the CDR3 is TGCAGCGTTAATGACAGGGGGCTCCTCCATGGTGAAAAACTGTTTTTT. Combining the CDR3 with reference TRBV29-1 and TRBJ1-4 gives the whole variable domain SAVISQKPSRDICQRGTSLTIQCQVDSQVTMMFWYRQQPGQSLTLIATANQGSEATYESGFVIDKFPISRPNLTFSTLTVSNMSPEDSSIYLCSVNDRGLLHGEKLFFGSGTQLSVL.

The rearrangement joins TRBV9 to TRBJ1-4; tentative D call: TRBD1 (6 bases). Germline V gene sequence: CDR1 SGDLS, CDR2 YYNGEE. Trimming left V 0 bases short and J 7 bases short, with 16 bases between. This CDR3 is 16 amino acids long. The CDR3 protein is CASSVEVQGSGEKLFF. The CDR3 DNA is TGTGCCAGCAGCGTAGAGGTACAGGGTTCTGGTGAAAAACTGTTTTTT.

This rearrangement joins TRBV4-1 to TRBJ1-2; 7 bases are shared with TRBD1. The germline gives CDR1 MGHRA, CDR2 YSYEKL. This CDR3 contains 15 residues. With V trimmed by 0 bases and J by 6 bases, 7 bases remained unmatched. Here the CDR3 reads CASSQDRQGGHGYTF. Written as DNA, the CDR3 is TGCGCCAGCAGCCAAGATCGGCAGGGGGGACATGGCTACACCTTC.

CDR3 sequence: CASSESFGVGETEAFF. CDR3 nucleotide sequence: TGTGCCAGCAGTGAGTCTTTTGGGGTGGGAGAGACTGAAGCTTTCTTT. J is TRBJ1-1 and V is TRBV25-1; no clear D. The CDR3 is 16 residues long. Germline values: CDR1 MGHDK, CDR2 SYGVNS. V lost 3 bases to trimming and J lost 5 bases, with 19 bases between them.

V and J are TRBV2 and TRBJ1-4; a possible D gene is TRBD1 (5 bases). The length of the CDR3 is 14 residues. In germline, CDR1 is SNHLY, CDR2 FYNNEI. Trimming pared 6 bases from V and 5 bases from J, leaving 13 bases between. The CDR3 region is CASRGDSVNEKLFF. CDR3 in DNA: TGTGCCAGCAGGGGCGACAGCGTAAATGAAAAACTGTTTTTT.

The chain combines TRBV15 with TRBJ2-3, with D maybe TRBD1 (6 bases). CDR3 length: 15 residues. V lost 3 bases and J 2 bases, leaving 12 bases between the germline ends. From germline, CDR1 is LNHNV and CDR2 YYDKDF (reference sequence). The CDR3 DNA reads TGTGCCACCAGCAGGCCAGGGGCAAACACAGATACGCAGTATTTT. Translating gives CATSRPGANTDTQYF.